Listed below are T cell receptor beta chains from one sample, sequenced in a study of shared clonotypes between healthy human individuals. Using immunoSEQ multiplex PCR, the repertoire was profiled, and TCRdb retains in-frame clones only, with some absent. The sample comprises about 690,000 clones, about 92% of which are singletons, and about 34% rests with the top ten. Material: memory CD8+ T cells from PBMCs. The receptors derive from a man in his late teens or twenties in good health. Some clones in this sample may be carry-over from other donors' samples. Each CDR3 is given with its conserved first and last residue. Only some rows state a clone size, as once, few, many or a class for expanded clones.

TRBJ1-1	.	TRBV12-5	CASGLAPQGSTEAFF
TRBJ1-2	.	TRBV28	CASRPTGAPGDGYTF
TRBJ2-2	.	TRBV4-3	CASSQGSTGELFF
TRBJ2-3	.	TRBV10-3	CAIRVGTSGRSTDTQYF
TRBJ2-7	.	TRBV4-2	CASSQLLAGGTDEQYF
TRBJ1-5	once	TRBV6-1	CASSEGTNQPQHF
TRBJ1-5	.	TRBV6-5	CASSFGHLGNQPQHF
TRBJ2-7	.	TRBV2	CASSAGRVFSEQYF
TRBJ2-7	.	TRBV4-3	CASSQGPGASIDEQYF
TRBJ2-5	.	TRBV6-5	CASSYVGETQYF
TRBJ2-1	.	TRBV6-6	CASTSDRGNEQFF
TRBJ2-7	.	TRBV13	CASSLGKFHEQYF
TRBJ2-1	.	TRBV2	CASSQFGTADNEQFF
TRBJ2-2	.	TRBV28	CASSFPGQGGTGELFF
TRBJ2-3	.	TRBV7-2	CASSRIRLASTDTQYF
TRBJ2-1	.	TRBV7-9	CASDPWEQFF
TRBJ2-7	.	TRBV9	CASSARTGGTGEQYF
TRBJ1-2	.	TRBV7-9	CASSLDDRGHDYGYTF
TRBJ2-7	.	TRBV4-1	CASSQAPGLGGEQYF
TRBJ2-7	.	TRBV7-9	CASSSYLGLDEQYF
TRBJ2-7	.	TRBV6-5	CASSPLGTSGYEQYF
TRBJ2-5	.	TRBV4-1	CASSQKGTETQYF
TRBJ2-2	.	TRBV19	CASKRDRDTGELFF
TRBJ1-5	.	TRBV7-9	CASSSGHPTNQPQHF
TRBJ1-3	.	TRBV20-1	CSAIIVNTIYF
TRBJ1-1	.	TRBV7-9	CASSPVLYRFEAFF
TRBJ1-1	.	TRBV7-6	CASSRVDGENTEAFF
TRBJ2-5	.	TRBV7-6	CASSWRQVGETQYF
TRBJ1-2	.	TRBV4-1	CASSQGAYGYTF
TRBJ1-1	.	TRBV13	CASSLGTGGNTEAFF
TRBJ2-2	.	TRBV19	CASSERSEGTGELFF
TRBJ2-2	.	TRBV19	CASSIVAGAGELFF
TRBJ2-7	.	TRBV19	CASSTGRSSYEQYF
TRBJ1-1	few	TRBV11-2	CASIIPESEAFF
TRBJ2-1	.	TRBV9	CASSVEQDYNEQFF
TRBJ2-5	.	TRBV25-1	CASSNPRGTQETQYF
TRBJ1-4	.	TRBV7-3	CASSLKPDRGNEKLFF
TRBJ2-7	.	TRBV28	CASSFLQGRAEQYF
TRBJ2-5	.	TRBV5-1	CASSPRTGEDQETQYF
TRBJ1-1	few	TRBV4-1	CASSQPSLSTEAFF
TRBJ2-5	.	TRBV10-3	CAISESRAEQETQYF
TRBJ2-2	.	TRBV9	CASSARLAGDTGELFF
TRBJ2-1	.	TRBV9	CASSVGSASSYNEQFF
TRBJ2-2	once	TRBV11-1	CASSPSGFGELFF
TRBJ2-5	.	TRBV28	CASSLGPSATQETQYF
TRBJ2-2	once	TRBV7-6	CASSRRGDTGELFF
TRBJ2-6	.	TRBV7-3	CAPWDRSSGANVLTF